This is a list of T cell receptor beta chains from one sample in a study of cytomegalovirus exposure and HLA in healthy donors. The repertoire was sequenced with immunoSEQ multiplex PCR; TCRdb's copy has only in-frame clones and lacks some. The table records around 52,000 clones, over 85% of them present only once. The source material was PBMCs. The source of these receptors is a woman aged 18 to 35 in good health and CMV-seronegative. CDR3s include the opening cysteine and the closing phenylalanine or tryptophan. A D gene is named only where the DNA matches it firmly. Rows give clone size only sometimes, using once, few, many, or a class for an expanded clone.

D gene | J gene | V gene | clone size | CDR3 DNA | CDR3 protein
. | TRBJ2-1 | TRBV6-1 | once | TGTGCCAGCAGTGAGGACTGGAGCTCCTACAATGAGCAGTTCTTC | CASSEDWSSYNEQFF
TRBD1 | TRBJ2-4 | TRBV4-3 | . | TGCGCCAGCAGCCAAGACAGGGGGCTGGACATTCAGTACTTC | CASSQDRGLDIQYF
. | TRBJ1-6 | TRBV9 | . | TGTGCCAGCAGCGCGGGGGGGGATTCACCCCTCCACTTT | CASSAGGDSPLHF
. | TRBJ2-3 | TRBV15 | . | TGTGCCATCAACAGGGAGGGCACCTACACAGATACGCAGTATTTT | CAINREGTYTDTQYF
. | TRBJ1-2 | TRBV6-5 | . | TGTGCCAGCAGTTTCCAAGGGGGGGTACATAATAATGGCTACACCTTC | CASSFQGGVHNNGYTF
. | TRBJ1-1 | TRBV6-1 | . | TGTGCCAGCAGTTTACTTAACCTGAACACTGAAGCTTTCTTT | CASSLLNLNTEAFF
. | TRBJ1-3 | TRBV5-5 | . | TGTGCCAGCAGCTCAAGACCAGGGGACTACTCTGGAAACACCATATATTTT | CASSSRPGDYSGNTIYF
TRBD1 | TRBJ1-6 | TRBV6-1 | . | TGTGCCAGCAGAACAGGGGTGACAAATTCACCCCTCCACTTT | CASRTGVTNSPLHF
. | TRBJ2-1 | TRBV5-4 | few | TGTGCCAGCAGCTCGACTGTTGGCAATGAGCAGTTCTTC | CASSSTVGNEQFF
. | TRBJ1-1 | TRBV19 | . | TGTGCCAGTAGTACGAGGGCCTTAAACACTGAAGCTTTCTTT | CASSTRALNTEAFF
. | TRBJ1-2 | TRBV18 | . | TGTGCCAGCTCAGCAGATACGAACTATGGCTACACCTTC | CASSADTNYGYTF
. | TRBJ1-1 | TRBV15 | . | TGTGCCACCAGCAGGGGGAGGACACTCGCTGAAGCTTTCTTT | CATSRGRTLAEAFF
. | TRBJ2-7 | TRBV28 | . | TGTGCCAGTGGAACCGCGACAGGCTCTGAAGAGCAGTACTTC | CASGTATGSEEQYF
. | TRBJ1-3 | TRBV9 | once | TGTGCCAGCAGCCCCCTTGGAAACACCATATATTTT | CASSPLGNTIYF
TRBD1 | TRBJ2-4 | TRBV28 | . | TGTGCCAGCAGGACAGGGAACCACATTCAGTACTTC | CASRTGNHIQYF
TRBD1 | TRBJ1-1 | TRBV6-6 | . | TGTGCCAGCAGACCCGGGACAGCAAACACTGAAGCTTTCTTT | CASRPGTANTEAFF
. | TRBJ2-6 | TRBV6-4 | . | TGTGCCAGCAGTGACTTTTCCGCAGGGGTTGGGGCCAACGTCCTGACTTTC | CASSDFSAGVGANVLTF
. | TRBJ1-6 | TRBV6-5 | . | TGTGCCAGCAGTTACGGTCAGCAGACCCGAGGCTCACCCCTCCACTTT | CASSYGQQTRGSPLHF
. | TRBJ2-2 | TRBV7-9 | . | TGTGCCAGCATCCTTTACTCCGACAGACCGGAGAGCACCGGGGAGCTGTTTTTT | CASILYSDRPESTGELFF
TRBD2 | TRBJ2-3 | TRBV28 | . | TGTGCCAGCAGCGCCCCTAGCGGGAGGGCCAGAGATACGCAGTATTTT | CASSAPSGRARDTQYF
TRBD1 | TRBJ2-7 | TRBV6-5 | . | TGTGCCAGCAGTTACTCGGGACAGCTAGAGCAGTACTTC | CASSYSGQLEQYF
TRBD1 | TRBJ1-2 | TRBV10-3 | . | TGTGCCATCTGCGAGGAAAGGACAGGGAAAGGCTACACCTTC | CAICEERTGKGYTF
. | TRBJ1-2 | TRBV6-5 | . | TGTGCCAGCATCGGCCACCGGGGTGGCTACACCTTC | CASIGHRGGYTF
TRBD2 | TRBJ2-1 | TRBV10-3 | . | TGTGCCATCAATGGACTAGCGGGAGGTCATAAGGTGGATGAGCAGTTCTTC | CAINGLAGGHKVDEQFF
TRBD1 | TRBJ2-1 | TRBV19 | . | TGTGCCAGTACCGGGACAGGGCTTTATGTTGAGCAGTTCTTC | CASTGTGLYVEQFF
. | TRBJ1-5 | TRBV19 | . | TGTGCCAGTAATGACCCGGGGAGTCGGTTCTATCAGCCCCAGCATTTT | CASNDPGSRFYQPQHF
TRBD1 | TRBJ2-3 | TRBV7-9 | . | TGTGCCAGCAGCGCCAGCCCGGGACAGGGGAGCGCAGATACGCAGTATTTT | CASSASPGQGSADTQYF
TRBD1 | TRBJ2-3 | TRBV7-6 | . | TGTGCCAGCAGCTCTGCGGACAGGGGGGGTTGGGGTGATACGCAGTATTTT | CASSSADRGGWGDTQYF
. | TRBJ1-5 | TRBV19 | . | TGTGCCAGTAGTGAAGGAGAATACAATCAGCCCCAGCATTTT | CASSEGEYNQPQHF
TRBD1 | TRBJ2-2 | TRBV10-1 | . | TGCGCCAGCAGTGAGTCTTTCGGACAGGCGAACACCGGGGAGCTGTTTTTT | CASSESFGQANTGELFF
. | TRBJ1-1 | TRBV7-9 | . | TGTGCCAGCAGTTCCCAGGGATTTAACACTGAAGCTTTCTTT | CASSSQGFNTEAFF
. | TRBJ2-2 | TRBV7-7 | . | TGTGCCAGCAGCCCCACGGGCACCGGGGAGCTGTTTTTT | CASSPTGTGELFF
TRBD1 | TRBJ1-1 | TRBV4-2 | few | TGTGCCAGCAGCCAAGCAACAGGGACAGGGGTAGAAGCTTTCTTT | CASSQATGTGVEAFF
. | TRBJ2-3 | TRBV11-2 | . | TGTGCCAGCAGCAGGGGCGGTACGCAGTATTTT | CASSRGGTQYF
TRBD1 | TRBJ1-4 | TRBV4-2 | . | TGTGCCAGCAGCCAAGGGCAGGGGGCGGCTAATGAAAAACTGTTTTTT | CASSQGQGAANEKLFF
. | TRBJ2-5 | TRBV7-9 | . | TGTGCCAGCAGCCCAGGCGTCTGGGAGACCCAGTACTTC | CASSPGVWETQYF
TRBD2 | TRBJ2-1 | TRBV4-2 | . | TGTGCCAGCAGTTTACGGGGGGTAAATGAGCAGTTCTTC | CASSLRGVNEQFF
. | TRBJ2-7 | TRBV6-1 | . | TGTGCCAGCATTAGGAGACAGGAGGCTATCTACGAGCAGTACTTC | CASIRRQEAIYEQYF
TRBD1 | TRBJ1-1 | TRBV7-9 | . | TGTGCCAGCAGCTTATGGGGCGGGACAGGGAGCACTGAAGCTTTCTTT | CASSLWGGTGSTEAFF
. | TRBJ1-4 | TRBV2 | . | TGTGCCAGCCGGGTAGAATCTAATGAAAAACTGTTTTTT | CASRVESNEKLFF
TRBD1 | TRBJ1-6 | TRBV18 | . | TGTGCCAGCTCACTGGGACAGTATAATTCACCCCTCCACTTT | CASSLGQYNSPLHF
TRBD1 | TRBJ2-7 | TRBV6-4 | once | TGTGCCAGCAGTGACCCGACAGGGTGGCTCGAGTACGAGCAGTACTTC | CASSDPTGWLEYEQYF
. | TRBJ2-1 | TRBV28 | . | TGTGCCAGCAGTTTATATGGCCAGGGCTCCTACAATGAGCAGTTCTTC | CASSLYGQGSYNEQFF
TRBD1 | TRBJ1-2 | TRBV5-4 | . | TGTGCCAGCAGCAACCGGGACAGGGGGTTGGATGGCTACACCTTC | CASSNRDRGLDGYTF
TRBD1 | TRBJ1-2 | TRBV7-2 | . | TGTGCCAGCAGCTTAGGTGGGACAGGGGGCGAAGGCTACACCTTC | CASSLGGTGGEGYTF
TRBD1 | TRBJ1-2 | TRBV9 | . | TGTGCCAGCAGCGCGGGACAGTCTAACTATGGCTACACCTTC | CASSAGQSNYGYTF
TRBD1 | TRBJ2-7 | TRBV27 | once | TGTGCCAGCAGCCTACAGGGGTCGGTCTCCTACGAGCAGTACTTC | CASSLQGSVSYEQYF
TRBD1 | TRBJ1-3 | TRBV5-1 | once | TGCGCCAGCAGCTTGGGCGAGCAGGGGGCAAGAAACACCATATATTTT | CASSLGEQGARNTIYF
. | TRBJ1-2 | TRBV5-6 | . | TGTGCCAGCAGCTTGCAGGGGCTGGTTGGCTACACCTTC | CASSLQGLVGYTF
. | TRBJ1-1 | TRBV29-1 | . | TGCAGCGTTGAAAGGGGGAACACTGAAGCTTTCTTT | CSVERGNTEAFF
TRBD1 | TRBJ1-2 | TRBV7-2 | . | TGTGCCAGCAGCCCCCATGCGCAGGGGGCGAGTCCCTATGGCTACACCTTC | CASSPHAQGASPYGYTF
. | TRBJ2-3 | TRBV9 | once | TGTGCCAGCAGCGTAGGAGTGGGCCACACAGATACGCAGTATTTT | CASSVGVGHTDTQYF
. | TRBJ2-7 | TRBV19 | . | TGTGCCAGTAGTCCTATGGCCGACAGCTCCTACGAGCAGTACTTC | CASSPMADSSYEQYF
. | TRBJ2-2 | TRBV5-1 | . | TGCGCCAGCCGGATAACGGGGGGCACGAACGGGGAGCTGTTTTTT | CASRITGGTNGELFF
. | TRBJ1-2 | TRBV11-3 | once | TGTGCCAGCAGCTTAGTGGCCGGAGACTATGGCTACACCTTC | CASSLVAGDYGYTF
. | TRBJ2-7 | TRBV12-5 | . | TGTGCTAGTGGTTTGCTACCTTCTAGCCCTGAGCAGTACTTC | CASGLLPSSPEQYF
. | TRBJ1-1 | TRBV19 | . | TGTGCCAGTAGTAGTTTAGGACAGTTGAACACTGAAGCTTTCTTT | CASSSLGQLNTEAFF
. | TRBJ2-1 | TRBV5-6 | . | TGTGCCAGCAGCTTGGTTCTGAATGAGCAGTTCTTC | CASSLVLNEQFF
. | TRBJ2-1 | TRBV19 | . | TGTGCCAGTAGTATAAGCTCGATCGTGCTAGCCCCCTACAATGAGCAGTTCTTC | CASSISSIVLAPYNEQFF